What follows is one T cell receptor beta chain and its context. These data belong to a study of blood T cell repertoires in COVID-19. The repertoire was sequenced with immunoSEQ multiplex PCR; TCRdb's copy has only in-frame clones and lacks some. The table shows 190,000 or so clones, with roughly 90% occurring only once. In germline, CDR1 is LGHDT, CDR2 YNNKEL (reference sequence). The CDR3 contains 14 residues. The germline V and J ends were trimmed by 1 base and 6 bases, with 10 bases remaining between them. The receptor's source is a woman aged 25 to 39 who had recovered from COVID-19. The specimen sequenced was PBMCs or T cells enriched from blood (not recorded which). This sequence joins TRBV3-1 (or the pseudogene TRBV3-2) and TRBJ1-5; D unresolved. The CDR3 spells CASSQVMAGQPQHF. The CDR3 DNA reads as TGTGCCAGCAGCCAAGTCATGGCTGGTCAGCCCCAGCATTTT.